The TCR beta chain under discussion was sequenced for a study of CD8 T cells in ankylosing spondylitis. CDR1 and CDR2 (germline): DFQATT, SNEGSKA (reference sequence). Trimming pared 3 bases from V and 4 bases from J, leaving 7 bases between. The CDR3 is 11 residues long. TCRdb reprocessed the 5' RACE reads via MiXCR and lists one record per CDR3 protein. The data hold under 250,000 distinct CDR3 sequences, with 20% to 30% observed a single time. General study results and limits: Some motif variants had been reported before (in reactive arthritis synovial fluid and blood). A TCR beta motif of about eight highly homologous variants seemed to mark ankylosing spondylitis blood. A CD8+ phenotype characterized the disease-linked clones, which were relatively rare in peripheral blood.

The sample holds many counts of this clonotype. Its antigen is not identified. The chain is built from TRBV20-1 and TRBJ2-7; D not resolved. The origin of this receptor is a male donor with ankylosing spondylitis or in good health (not recorded which). Sequenced: blood, either unsorted or a sorted T cell fraction (not recorded which). CDR3 sequence: CSASVEYEQYF. The DNA of the CDR3 is TGCAGTGCTAGTGTCGAGTACGAGCAGTACTTC.